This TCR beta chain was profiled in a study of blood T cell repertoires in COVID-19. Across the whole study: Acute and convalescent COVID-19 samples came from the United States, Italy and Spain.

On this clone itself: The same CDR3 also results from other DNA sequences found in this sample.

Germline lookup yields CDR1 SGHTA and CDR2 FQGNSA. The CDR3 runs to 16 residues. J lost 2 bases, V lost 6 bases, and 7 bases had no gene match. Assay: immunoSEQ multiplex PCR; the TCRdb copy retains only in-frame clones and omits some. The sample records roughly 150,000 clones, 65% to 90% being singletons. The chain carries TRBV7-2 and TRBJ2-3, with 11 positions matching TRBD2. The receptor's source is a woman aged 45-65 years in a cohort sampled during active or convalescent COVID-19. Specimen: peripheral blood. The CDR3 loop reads CASSRLAGGNTDTQYF. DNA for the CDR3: TGTGCCAGCAGTCGGCTAGCGGGGGGCAACACAGATACGCAGTATTTT. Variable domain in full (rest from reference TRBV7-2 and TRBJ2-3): GAGVSQSPSNKVTEKGKDVELRCDPISGHTALYWYRQSLGQGLEFLIYFQGNSAPDKSGLPSDRFSAERTGGSVSTLTIQRTQQEDSAVYLCASSRLAGGNTDTQYFGPGTRLTVL.